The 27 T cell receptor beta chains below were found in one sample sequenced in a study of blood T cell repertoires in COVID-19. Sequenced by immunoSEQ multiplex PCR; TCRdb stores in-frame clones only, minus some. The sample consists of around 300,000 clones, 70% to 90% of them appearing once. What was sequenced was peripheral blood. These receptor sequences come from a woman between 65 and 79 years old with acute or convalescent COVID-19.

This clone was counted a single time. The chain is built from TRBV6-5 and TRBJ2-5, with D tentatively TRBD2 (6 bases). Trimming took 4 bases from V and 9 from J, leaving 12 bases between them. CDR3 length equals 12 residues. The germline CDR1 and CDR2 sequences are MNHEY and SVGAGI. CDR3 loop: CASSLRESPQYF. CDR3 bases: TGTGCCAGCAGTTTACGGGAGAGCCCCCAGTACTTC.

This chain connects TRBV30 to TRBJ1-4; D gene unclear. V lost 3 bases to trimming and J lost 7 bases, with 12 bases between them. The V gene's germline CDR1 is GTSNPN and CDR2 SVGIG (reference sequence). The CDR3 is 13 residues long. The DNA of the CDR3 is TGTGCCTGGAGGACCCGCGGCGGTGAAAAACTGTTTTTT. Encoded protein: CAWRTRGGEKLFF.

The CDR3 region has the DNA TGCGCCAGCAGCCGCCCCTCTGGACAGATGAACACTGAAGCTTTCTTT. The encoded protein is CASSRPSGQMNTEAFF. The chain couples TRBV4-1 to TRBJ1-1, with D possibly matching TRBD1 (6 bases). Germline V CDR1 and CDR2: MGHRA, YSYEKL. Trimming took off 4 bases at V and 0 bases at J, with 15 bases between the two ends. The CDR3 spans 16 residues.

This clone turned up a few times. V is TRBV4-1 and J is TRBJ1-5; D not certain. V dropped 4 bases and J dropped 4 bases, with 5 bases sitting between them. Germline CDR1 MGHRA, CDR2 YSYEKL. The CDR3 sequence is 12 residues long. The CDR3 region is CASSLENQPQHF. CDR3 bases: TGCGCCAGCAGCCTTGAGAATCAGCCCCAGCATTTT.

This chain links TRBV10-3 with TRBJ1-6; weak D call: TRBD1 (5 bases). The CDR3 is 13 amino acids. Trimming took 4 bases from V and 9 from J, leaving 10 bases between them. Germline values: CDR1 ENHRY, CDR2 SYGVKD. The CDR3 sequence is CAISAGPPSPLHF. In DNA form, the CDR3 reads TGTGCCATCAGTGCAGGGCCGCCTTCACCCCTCCACTTT.

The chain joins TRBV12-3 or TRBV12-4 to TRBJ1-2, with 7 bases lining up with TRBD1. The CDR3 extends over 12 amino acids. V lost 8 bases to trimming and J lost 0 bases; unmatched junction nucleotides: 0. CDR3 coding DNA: TGTGCCAGCGGGACAGCTAACTATGGCTACACCTTC. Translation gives CASGTANYGYTF.

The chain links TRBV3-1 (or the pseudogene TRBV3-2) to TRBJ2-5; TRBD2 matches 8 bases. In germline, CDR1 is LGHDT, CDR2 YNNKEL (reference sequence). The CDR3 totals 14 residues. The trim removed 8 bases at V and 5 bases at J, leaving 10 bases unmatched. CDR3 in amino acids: CASVDSGGPETQYF. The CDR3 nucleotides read TGTGCCAGCGTCGACTCGGGGGGGCCGGAGACCCAGTACTTC.

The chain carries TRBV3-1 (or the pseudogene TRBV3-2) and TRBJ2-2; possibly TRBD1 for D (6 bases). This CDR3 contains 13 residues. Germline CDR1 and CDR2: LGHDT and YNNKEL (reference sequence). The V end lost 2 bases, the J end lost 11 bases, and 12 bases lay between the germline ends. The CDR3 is CASSQLIGGELFF. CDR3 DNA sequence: TGTGCCAGCAGCCAATTAATAGGGGGTGAGCTGTTTTTT.

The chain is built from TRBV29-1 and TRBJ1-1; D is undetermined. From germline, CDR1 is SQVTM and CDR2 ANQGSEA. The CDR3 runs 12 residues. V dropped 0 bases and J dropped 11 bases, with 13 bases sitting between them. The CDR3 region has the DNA TGCAGCGTTGAAGACCAAAGGGAGGAGGCTTTCTTT. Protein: CSVEDQREEAFF.

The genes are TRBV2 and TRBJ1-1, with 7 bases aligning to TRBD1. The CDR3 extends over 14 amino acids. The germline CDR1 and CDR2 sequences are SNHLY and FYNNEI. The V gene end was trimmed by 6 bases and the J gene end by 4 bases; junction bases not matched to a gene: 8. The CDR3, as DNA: TGTGCCAGCAGGGAGGACAGGTGGGCCACTGAAGCTTTCTTT. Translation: CASREDRWATEAFF.

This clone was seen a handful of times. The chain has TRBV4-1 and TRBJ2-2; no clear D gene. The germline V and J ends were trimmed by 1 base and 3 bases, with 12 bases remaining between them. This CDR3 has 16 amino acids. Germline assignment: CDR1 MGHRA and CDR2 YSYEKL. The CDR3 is CASSQVRVRHTGELFF. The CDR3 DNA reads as TGCGCCAGCAGCCAAGTTCGGGTCAGACACACCGGGGAGCTGTTTTTT.

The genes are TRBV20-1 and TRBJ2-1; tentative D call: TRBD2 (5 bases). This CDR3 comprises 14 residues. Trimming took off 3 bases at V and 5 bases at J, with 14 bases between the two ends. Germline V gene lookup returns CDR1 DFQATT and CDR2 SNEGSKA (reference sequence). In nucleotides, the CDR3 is TGCAGTGCTAGTTCTCGGAGGTCACACAATGAGCAGTTCTTC. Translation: CSASSRRSHNEQFF.

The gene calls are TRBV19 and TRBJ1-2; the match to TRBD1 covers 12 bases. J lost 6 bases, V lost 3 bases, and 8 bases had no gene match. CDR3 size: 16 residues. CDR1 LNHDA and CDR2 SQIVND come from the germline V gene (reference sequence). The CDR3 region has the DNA TGTGCCAGTAGTATCCGGGACAGGGGGCGTCGAGATGGCTACACCTTC. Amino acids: CASSIRDRGRRDGYTF. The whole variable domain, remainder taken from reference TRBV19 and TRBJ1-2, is DGGITQSPKYLFRKEGQNVTLSCEQNLNHDAMYWYRQDPGQGLRLIYYSQIVNDFQKGDIAEGYSVSREKKESFPLTVTSAQKNPTAFYLCASSIRDRGRRDGYTFGSGTRLTVV.

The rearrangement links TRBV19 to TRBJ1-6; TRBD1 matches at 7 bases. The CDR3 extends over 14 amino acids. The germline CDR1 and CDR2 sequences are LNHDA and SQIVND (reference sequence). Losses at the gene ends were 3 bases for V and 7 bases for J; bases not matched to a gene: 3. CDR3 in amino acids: CASSITGENSPLHF. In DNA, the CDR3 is TGTGCCAGTAGTATCACAGGGGAAAATTCACCCCTCCACTTT.

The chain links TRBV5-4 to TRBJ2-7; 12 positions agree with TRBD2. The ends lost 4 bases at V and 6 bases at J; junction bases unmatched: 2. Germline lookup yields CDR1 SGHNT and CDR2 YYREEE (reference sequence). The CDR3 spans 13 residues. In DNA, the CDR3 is TGTGCCAGCAGCAAGGGACTAGCGGGCGAGCAGTACTTC. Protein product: CASSKGLAGEQYF.

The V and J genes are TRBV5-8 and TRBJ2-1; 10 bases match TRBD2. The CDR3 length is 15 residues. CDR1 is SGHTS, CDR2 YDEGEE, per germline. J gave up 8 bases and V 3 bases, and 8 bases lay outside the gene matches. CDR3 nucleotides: TGTGCCAGCAGCTGGACTAGCGGAGGGTCCCATGAGCAGTTCTTC. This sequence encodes CASSWTSGGSHEQFF.

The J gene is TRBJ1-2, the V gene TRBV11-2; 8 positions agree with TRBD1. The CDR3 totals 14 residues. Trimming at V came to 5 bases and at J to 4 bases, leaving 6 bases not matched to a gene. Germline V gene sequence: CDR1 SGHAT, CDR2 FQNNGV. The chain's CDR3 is CASSLRQGSYGYTF. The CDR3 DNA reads TGTGCCAGCAGCCTTAGACAGGGGAGCTATGGCTACACCTTC.

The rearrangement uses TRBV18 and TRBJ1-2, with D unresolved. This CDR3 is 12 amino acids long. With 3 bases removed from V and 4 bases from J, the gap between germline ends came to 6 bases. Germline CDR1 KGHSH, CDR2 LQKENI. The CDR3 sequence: CASSPGRYGYTF. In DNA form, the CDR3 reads TGTGCCAGCTCACCCGGTCGCTATGGCTACACCTTC.

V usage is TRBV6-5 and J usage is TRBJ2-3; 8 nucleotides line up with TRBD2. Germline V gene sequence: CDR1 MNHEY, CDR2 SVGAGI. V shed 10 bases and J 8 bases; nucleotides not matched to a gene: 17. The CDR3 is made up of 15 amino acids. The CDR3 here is CATEGSGGRLSTQYF. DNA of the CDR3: TGTGCCACCGAGGGGAGCGGGGGCCGGCTTAGTACGCAGTATTTT.

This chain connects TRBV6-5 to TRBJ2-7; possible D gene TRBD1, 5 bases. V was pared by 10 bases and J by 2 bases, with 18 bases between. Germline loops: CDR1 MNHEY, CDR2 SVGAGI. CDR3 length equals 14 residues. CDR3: CATKGLQTAYEQYF. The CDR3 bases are TGTGCCACTAAGGGGCTCCAGACAGCCTACGAGCAGTACTTC.

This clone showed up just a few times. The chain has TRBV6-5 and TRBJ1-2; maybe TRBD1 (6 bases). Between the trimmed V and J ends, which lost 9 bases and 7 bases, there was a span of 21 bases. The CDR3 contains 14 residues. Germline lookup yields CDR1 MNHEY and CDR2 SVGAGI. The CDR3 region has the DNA TGTGCCAGTAGGGAGGGGGGGCGAGCGGGTGGCTACACCTTC. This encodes CASREGGRAGGYTF.

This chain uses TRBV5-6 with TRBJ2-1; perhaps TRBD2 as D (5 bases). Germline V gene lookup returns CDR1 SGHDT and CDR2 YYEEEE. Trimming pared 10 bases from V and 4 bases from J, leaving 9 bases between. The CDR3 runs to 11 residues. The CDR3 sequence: CASSNYNEQFF. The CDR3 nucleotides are TGTGCCTCTAGCAATTACAATGAGCAGTTCTTC.

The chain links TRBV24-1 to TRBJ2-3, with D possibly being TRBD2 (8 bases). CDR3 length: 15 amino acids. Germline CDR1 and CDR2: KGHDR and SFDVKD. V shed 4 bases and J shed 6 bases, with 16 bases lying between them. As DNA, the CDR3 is TGTGCCACCAGTGACCCCGGGAGGGGGCACGATACGCAGTATTTT. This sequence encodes CATSDPGRGHDTQYF.

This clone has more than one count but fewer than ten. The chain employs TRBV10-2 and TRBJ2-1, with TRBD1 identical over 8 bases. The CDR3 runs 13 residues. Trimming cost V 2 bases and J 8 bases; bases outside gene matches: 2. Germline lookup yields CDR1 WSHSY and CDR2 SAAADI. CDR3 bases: TGCGCCAGCAGTGAGCCGACAGGGGATGAGCAGTTCTTC. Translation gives CASSEPTGDEQFF.

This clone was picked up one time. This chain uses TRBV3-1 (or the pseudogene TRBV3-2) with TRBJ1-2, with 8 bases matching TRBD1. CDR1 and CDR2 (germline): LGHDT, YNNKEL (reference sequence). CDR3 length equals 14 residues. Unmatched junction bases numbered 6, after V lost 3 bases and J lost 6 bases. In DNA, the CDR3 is TGTGCCAGCAGCCACCGGGACAGGACGAATGGCTACACCTTC. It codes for CASSHRDRTNGYTF.

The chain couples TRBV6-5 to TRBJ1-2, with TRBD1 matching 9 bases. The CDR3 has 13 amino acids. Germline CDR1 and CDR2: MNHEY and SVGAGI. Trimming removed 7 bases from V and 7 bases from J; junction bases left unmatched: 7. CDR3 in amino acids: CASNLQGARGYTF. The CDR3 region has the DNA TGTGCCAGCAACCTACAGGGGGCGCGTGGCTACACCTTC.

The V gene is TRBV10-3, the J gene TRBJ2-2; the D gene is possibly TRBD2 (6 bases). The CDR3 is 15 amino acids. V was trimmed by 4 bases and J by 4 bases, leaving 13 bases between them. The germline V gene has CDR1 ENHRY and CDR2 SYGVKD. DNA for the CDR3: TGTGCCATCAGTGGCCAGACCGGGGGCACCGGGGAGCTGTTTTTT. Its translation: CAISGQTGGTGELFF.